These T cell receptor beta chains were read from a single sample in a study of T cells after yellow fever vaccination. Each CDR3 protein is one row after TCRdb ran MiXCR on the 5' RACE reads. The sample shows hundreds of thousands of distinct CDR3 sequences, around an eighth of them seen only once. The sequenced sample was PBMCs, obtained on the day of the yellow fever booster vaccination. Receptor source: a man younger than 45 who received the YFV17D yellow fever vaccine. CDR3s include the opening cysteine and the closing phenylalanine or tryptophan. D genes are given only for firm matches. Clone size is stated in some rows and not others, as once, few, many or a class when expanded.

>.|.|TRBJ1-2|TRBV6-5
CASSFRTPGPYGYTF
TGTGCCAGCAGTTTCCGGACACCGGGCCCCTATGGCTACACCTTC
>few|.|TRBJ2-5|TRBV18
CASSPNGGETQYF
TGTGCCAGCTCACCCAATGGCGGAGAGACCCAGTACTTC
>.|TRBD2|TRBJ2-3|TRBV7-2
CASSLVSGGATDTQYF
TGTGCCAGCAGCTTAGTTTCGGGAGGTGCCACAGATACGCAGTATTTT
>.|.|TRBJ1-4|TRBV15
CATSRGGNANEKLFF
TGTGCCACCAGCAGAGGGGGGAATGCTAATGAAAAACTGTTTTTT
>many|.|TRBJ2-5|TRBV12-3/TRBV12-4
CASSLTNKETQYF
TGTGCCAGCAGTCTAACCAATAAAGAGACCCAGTACTTC
>.|.|TRBJ2-1|TRBV6-2/TRBV6-3
CASSLEVINNEQFF
TGTGCCAGCAGCCTGGAGGTGATAAATAATGAGCAGTTCTTC
>.|.|TRBJ2-1|TRBV14
CASSPTSIAYNEQFF
TGTGCCAGCAGCCCTACTAGTATCGCCTACAATGAGCAGTTCTTC
>many|.|TRBJ2-1|TRBV14
CASSQEALGYVARINEQFF
TGTGCCAGCAGCCAAGAGGCGCTCGGTTACGTTGCCCGGATCAATGAGCAGTTCTTC
>once|TRBD1|TRBJ2-5|TRBV10-2
CASSESGVRGETQYF
TGCGCCAGCAGTGAGTCGGGAGTCAGGGGGGAGACCCAGTACTTC
>.|.|TRBJ1-6|TRBV3-1
CANSQAHSPLHF
TGTGCCAACAGCCAAGCGCATTCACCCCTCCACTTT
>.|TRBD1|TRBJ2-3|TRBV18
CASSPVRDRGADTQYF
TGTGCCAGCTCACCAGTCCGGGACAGGGGGGCAGATACGCAGTATTTT
>.|.|TRBJ2-5|TRBV12-3/TRBV12-4
CASSWGRSASGETQYF
TGTGCCAGCAGTTGGGGCCGGAGCGCCTCGGGAGAGACCCAGTACTTC
>.|.|TRBJ1-1|TRBV20-1
CSARTVLLTVSW
TGCAGTGCTAGAACAGTGCTACTAACTGTCTCATGG
>.|.|TRBJ1-4|TRBV15
CATSRRPGGNEKLFF
TGTGCCACCAGCAGGCGGCCGGGGGGGAATGAAAAACTGTTTTTT
>.|.|TRBJ2-1|TRBV12-3/TRBV12-4
CASSPHGTFEQFF
TGTGCCAGCAGTCCACACGGGACGTTTGAGCAGTTCTTC
>few|TRBD1|TRBJ2-7|TRBV4-2
CASSQVGQGSYEQYF
TGTGCCAGCAGCCAAGTAGGACAGGGGTCCTACGAGCAGTACTTC
>few|.|TRBJ2-7|TRBV7-9
CASSPERTYEQYF
TGTGCCAGCAGCCCGGAACGAACCTACGAGCAGTACTTC
>.|TRBD1|TRBJ2-3|TRBV5-1
CASSAGTGTDTQYF
TGCGCCAGCAGCGCCGGGACAGGCACAGATACGCAGTATTTT
>.|.|TRBJ2-5|TRBV5-1
CASRWSGETQYF
TGCGCCAGCAGGTGGTCCGGAGAGACCCAGTACTTC
>.|.|TRBJ2-7|TRBV18
CASSPARAGPHEQYF
TGTGCCAGCTCACCGGCCCGCGCAGGGCCCCACGAGCAGTACTTC
>many|TRBD2|TRBJ2-1|TRBV30
CAWSGTSGHNEQFF
TGTGCCTGGAGCGGGACTAGCGGACACAATGAGCAGTTCTTC
>many|.|TRBJ2-3|TRBV5-1
CASSLALAADTQYF
TGCGCCAGCAGCTTGGCCCTTGCCGCGGATACGCAGTATTTT
>once|TRBD2|TRBJ2-7|TRBV6-1
CASTIGTSGEQYF
TGTGCCAGTACCATCGGGACTAGTGGCGAGCAGTACTTC
>.|.|TRBJ1-2|TRBV7-9
CASSLRGAPAYGYTF
TGTGCCAGCAGCTTACGGGGGGCACCAGCCTATGGCTACACCTTC
>.|TRBD2|TRBJ2-3|TRBV20-1
CSARPGLETDTQYF
TGCAGTGCTAGACCGGGACTAGAGACAGATACGCAGTATTTT
>.|TRBD1|TRBJ2-7|TRBV7-9
CASSLRTGGGEQYF
TGTGCCAGCAGCTTAAGGACAGGGGGCGGGGAGCAGTACTTC
>.|.|TRBJ2-2|TRBV7-2
CASRVQNANTGELFF
TGTGCCAGCAGGGTACAGAACGCGAACACCGGGGAGCTGTTTTTT
>few|TRBD2|TRBJ2-7|TRBV20-1
CSSPSSGLASHEQYF
TGCAGTTCCCCGAGCTCCGGACTAGCTAGCCACGAGCAGTACTTC
>few|.|TRBJ2-7|TRBV13
CASSSQTVVSYEQYF
TGTGCCAGCAGCTCCCAGACCGTTGTTTCCTACGAGCAGTACTTC
>.|.|TRBJ2-7|TRBV10-3
CAITEGPQLYEQYF
TGTGCCATCACCGAGGGGCCTCAGCTCTACGAGCAGTACTTC
>.|.|TRBJ2-1|TRBV20-1
CSARWSGAYNEQFF
TGCAGTGCTAGATGGTCGGGGGCCTACAATGAGCAGTTCTTC
>.|.|TRBJ2-7|TRBV9
CASSPRVRDSEQYF
TGTGCCAGCAGCCCCCGGGTCAGGGACTCCGAGCAGTACTTC
>.|.|TRBJ1-1|TRBV9
CASSVVQGGRTEAFF
TGTGCCAGCAGCGTAGTCCAGGGAGGGCGGACTGAAGCTTTCTTT
>few|.|TRBJ1-5|TRBV6-2/TRBV6-3
CASSRTWDGQPQHF
TGTGCCAGCAGCCGCACCTGGGACGGACAGCCCCAGCATTTT
>few|.|TRBJ2-1|TRBV7-7
CASSATDSPYNEQFF
TGTGCCAGCAGCGCAACAGACAGCCCCTACAATGAGCAGTTCTTC
>many|.|TRBJ2-5|TRBV10-3
CAIMGTDQETQYF
TGTGCCATCATGGGGACGGACCAAGAGACCCAGTACTTC
>.|.|TRBJ2-4|TRBV28
CASRSRGILAKNIQYF
TGTGCCAGCAGGAGCAGGGGCATCCTAGCCAAAAACATTCAGTACTTC
>.|TRBD2|TRBJ2-2|TRBV12-3/TRBV12-4
CASSLWRTSGTGELFF
TGTGCCAGCAGTTTATGGCGGACTAGCGGGACCGGGGAGCTGTTTTTT
>many|.|TRBJ2-7|TRBV7-2
CASSYDRSYEQYF
TGTGCCAGCAGCTACGACAGGTCCTACGAGCAGTACTTC
>few|.|TRBJ2-7|TRBV6-2/TRBV6-3
CASSPYLGYEQYF
TGTGCCAGCAGCCCATACCTAGGGTACGAGCAGTACTTC
>.|.|TRBJ2-7|TRBV5-1
CASTRGNDYEQYF
TGCGCCAGCACCCGCGGGAACGACTACGAGCAGTACTTC
>.|TRBD1|TRBJ2-1|TRBV19
CASSIQGVGEQFF
TGTGCCAGTAGTATTCAGGGGGTCGGTGAGCAGTTCTTC
>.|TRBD2|TRBJ2-1|TRBV5-1
CASSLEGTSGNEQFF
TGCGCCAGCAGCTTGGAGGGGACTAGCGGCAATGAGCAGTTCTTC
>many|TRBD1|TRBJ1-5|TRBV10-3
CAISESTGTDEQPQHF
TGTGCCATCAGTGAGTCGACTGGGACAGACGAACAGCCCCAGCATTTT
>.|.|TRBJ2-1|TRBV30
CAWSFRIAAYNEQFF
TGTGCCTGGAGTTTTAGGATAGCGGCGTACAATGAGCAGTTCTTC
>.|.|TRBJ1-1|TRBV18
CASSPIPGEAFF
TGTGCCAGCTCACCAATCCCGGGTGAAGCTTTCTTT
>.|.|TRBJ2-2|TRBV4-2
CASSRRRGSPGVTGELFF
TGTGCCAGCAGTCGCAGGAGGGGGTCCCCGGGGGTAACCGGGGAGCTGTTTTTT
>.|TRBD2|TRBJ2-7|TRBV5-1
CASSLVSGRATVYEQYF
TGCGCCAGCAGCTTGGTTAGCGGGAGGGCCACGGTTTACGAGCAGTACTTC
>.|TRBD1|TRBJ2-1|TRBV29-1
CSVLDRAMYNEQFF
TGCAGCGTGCTGGACAGGGCGATGTACAATGAGCAGTTCTTC
>few|TRBD2|TRBJ2-1|TRBV29-1
CSVESSLAGVNEQFF
TGCAGCGTTGAGTCGTCTCTAGCGGGAGTTAATGAGCAGTTCTTC